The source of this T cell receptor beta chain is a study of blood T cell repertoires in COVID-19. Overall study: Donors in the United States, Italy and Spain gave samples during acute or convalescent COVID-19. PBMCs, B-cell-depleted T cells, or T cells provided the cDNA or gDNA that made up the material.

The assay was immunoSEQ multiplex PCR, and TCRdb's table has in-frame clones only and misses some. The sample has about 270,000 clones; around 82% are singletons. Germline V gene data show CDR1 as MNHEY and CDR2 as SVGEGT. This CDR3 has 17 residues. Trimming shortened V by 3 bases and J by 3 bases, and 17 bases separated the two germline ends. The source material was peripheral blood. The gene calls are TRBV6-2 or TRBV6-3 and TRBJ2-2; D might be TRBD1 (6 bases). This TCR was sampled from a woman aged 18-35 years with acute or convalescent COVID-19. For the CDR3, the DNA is TGTGCCAGCAGTTATGGGGGACACCCGCCTTACACCGGGGAGCTGTTTTTT. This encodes CASSYGGHPPYTGELFF.